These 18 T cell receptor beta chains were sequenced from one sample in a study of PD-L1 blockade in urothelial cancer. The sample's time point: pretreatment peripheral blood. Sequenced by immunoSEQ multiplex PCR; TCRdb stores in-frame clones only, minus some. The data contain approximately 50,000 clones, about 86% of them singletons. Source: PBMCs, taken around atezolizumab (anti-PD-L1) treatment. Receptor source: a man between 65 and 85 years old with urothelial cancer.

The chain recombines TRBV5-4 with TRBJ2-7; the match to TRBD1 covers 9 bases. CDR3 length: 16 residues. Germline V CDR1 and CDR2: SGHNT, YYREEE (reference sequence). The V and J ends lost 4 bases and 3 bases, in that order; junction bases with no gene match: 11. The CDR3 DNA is TGTGCCAGCAGCGGATTGGGACAGGGTACTTACTACGAGCAGTACTTC. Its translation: CASSGLGQGTYYEQYF.

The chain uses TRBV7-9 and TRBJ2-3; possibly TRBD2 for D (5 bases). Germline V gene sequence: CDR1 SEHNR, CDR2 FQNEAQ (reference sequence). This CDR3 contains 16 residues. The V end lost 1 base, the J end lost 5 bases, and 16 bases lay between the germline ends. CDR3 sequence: CASSLGGTGSGDTQYF. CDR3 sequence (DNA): TGTGCCAGCAGCTTAGGGGGTACGGGATCGGGAGATACGCAGTATTTT. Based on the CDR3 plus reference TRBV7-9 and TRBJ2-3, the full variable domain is DTGVSQNPRHKITKRGQNVTFRCDPISEHNRLYWYRQTLGQGPEFLTYFQNEAQLEKSRLLSDRFSAERPKGSFSTLEIQRTEQGDSAMYLCASSLGGTGSGDTQYFGPGTRLTVL.

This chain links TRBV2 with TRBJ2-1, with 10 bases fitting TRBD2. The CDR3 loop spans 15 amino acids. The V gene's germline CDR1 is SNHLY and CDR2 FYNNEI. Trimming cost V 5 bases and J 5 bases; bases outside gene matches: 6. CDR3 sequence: CASSNLAGANNEQFF. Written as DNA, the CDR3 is TGTGCCAGCAGTAATCTAGCGGGAGCGAACAATGAGCAGTTCTTC.

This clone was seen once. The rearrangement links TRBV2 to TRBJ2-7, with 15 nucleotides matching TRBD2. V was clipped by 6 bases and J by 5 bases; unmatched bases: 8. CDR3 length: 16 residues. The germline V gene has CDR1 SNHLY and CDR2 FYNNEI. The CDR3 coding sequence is TGTGCCAGCAGCCAGGGGACTAGCGGGAGGCTGAACGAGCAGTACTTC. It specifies CASSQGTSGRLNEQYF.

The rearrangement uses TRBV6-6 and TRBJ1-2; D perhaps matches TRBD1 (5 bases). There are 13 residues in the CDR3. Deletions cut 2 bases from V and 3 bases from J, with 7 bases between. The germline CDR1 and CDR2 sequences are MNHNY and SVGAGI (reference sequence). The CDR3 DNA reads TGTGCCAGCAGTTACGGGGCAGACTATGGCTACACCTTC. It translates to CASSYGADYGYTF.

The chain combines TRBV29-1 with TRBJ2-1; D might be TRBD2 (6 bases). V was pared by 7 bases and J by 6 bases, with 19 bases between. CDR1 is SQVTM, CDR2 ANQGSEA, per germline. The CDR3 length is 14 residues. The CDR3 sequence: CSAYKAEGPNEQFF. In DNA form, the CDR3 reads TGCAGCGCCTACAAAGCGGAGGGGCCCAATGAGCAGTTCTTC.

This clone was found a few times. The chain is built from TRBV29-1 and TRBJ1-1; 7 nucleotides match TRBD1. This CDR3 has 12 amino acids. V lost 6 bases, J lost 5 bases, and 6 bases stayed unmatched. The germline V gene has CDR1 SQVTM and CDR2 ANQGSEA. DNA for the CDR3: TGCAGCGTCAAAAGGGACAGTACTGAAGCTTTCTTT. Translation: CSVKRDSTEAFF.

In nucleotides, the CDR3 is TGCGCCAGCAGGCTAGCGGGGGGCAGCTCCTACAATGAGCAGTTCTTC. Translation: CASRLAGGSSYNEQFF. The genes are TRBV5-1 and TRBJ2-1; 11 bases align to TRBD2. V dropped 5 bases and J dropped 0; count of bases not matched to a gene: 4. CDR3 length: 16 residues. CDR1 is SGHRS and CDR2 is YFSETQ in the germline V gene.

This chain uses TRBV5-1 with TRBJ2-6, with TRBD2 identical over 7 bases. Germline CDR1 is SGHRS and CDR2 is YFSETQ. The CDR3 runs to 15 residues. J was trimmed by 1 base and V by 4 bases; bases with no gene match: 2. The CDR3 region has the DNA TGCGCCAGCAGCCCAGCGGGGTCTGGGGCCAACGTCCTGACTTTC. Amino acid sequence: CASSPAGSGANVLTF.

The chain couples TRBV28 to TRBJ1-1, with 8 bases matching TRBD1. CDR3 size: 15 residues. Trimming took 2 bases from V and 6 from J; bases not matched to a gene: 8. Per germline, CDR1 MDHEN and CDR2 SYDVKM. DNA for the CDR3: TGTGCCAGCAGTTTACAGGGGGCGCAGTCCGCTGAAGCTTTCTTT. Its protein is CASSLQGAQSAEAFF.

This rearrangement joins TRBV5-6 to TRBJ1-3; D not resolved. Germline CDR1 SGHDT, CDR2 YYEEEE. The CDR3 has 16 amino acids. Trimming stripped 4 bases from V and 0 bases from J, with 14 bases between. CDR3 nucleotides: TGTGCCAGCAGCGCCGCCCTAGGAGGCTCTGGAAACACCATATATTTT. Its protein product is CASSAALGGSGNTIYF. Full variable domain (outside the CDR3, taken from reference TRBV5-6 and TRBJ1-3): DAGVTQSPTHLIKTRGQQVTLRCSPKSGHDTVSWYQQALGQGPQFIFQYYEEEERQRGNFPDRFSGHQFPNYSSELNVNALLLGDSALYLCASSAALGGSGNTIYFGEGSWLTVV.

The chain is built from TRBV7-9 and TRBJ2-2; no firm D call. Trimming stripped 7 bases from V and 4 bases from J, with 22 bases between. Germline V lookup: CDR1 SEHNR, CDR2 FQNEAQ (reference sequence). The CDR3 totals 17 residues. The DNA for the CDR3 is TGTGCCAGCATCCTGCTGGGTTCGTCTAGGCCCACCGGGGAGCTGTTTTTT. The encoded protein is CASILLGSSRPTGELFF.

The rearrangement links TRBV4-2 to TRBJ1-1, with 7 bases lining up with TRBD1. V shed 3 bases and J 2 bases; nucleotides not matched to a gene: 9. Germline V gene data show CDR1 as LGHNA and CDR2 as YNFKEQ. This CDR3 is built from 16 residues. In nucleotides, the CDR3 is TGTGCCAGCAGCCAGTACACTGGGACAGCCAACACTGAAGCTTTCTTT. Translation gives CASSQYTGTANTEAFF.

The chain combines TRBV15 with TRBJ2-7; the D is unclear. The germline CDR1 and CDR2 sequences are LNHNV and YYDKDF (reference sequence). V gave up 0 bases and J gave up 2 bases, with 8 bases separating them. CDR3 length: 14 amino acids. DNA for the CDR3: TGTGCCACCAGCAGAGATTTGGCGGCCTACGAGCAGTACTTC. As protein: CATSRDLAAYEQYF.

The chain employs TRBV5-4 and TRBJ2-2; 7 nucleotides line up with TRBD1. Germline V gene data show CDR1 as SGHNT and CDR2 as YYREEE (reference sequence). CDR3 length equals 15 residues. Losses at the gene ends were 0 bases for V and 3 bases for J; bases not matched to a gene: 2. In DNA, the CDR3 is TGTGCCAGCAGCTTGGGCAGGGGGTACACCGGGGAGCTGTTTTTT. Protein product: CASSLGRGYTGELFF.

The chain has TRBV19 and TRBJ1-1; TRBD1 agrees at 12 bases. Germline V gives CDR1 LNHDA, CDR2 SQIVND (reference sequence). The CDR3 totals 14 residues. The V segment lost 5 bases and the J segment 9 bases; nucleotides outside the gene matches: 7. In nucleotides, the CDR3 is TGTGCCAGTAGTGTAACCGGGACAGGGGGCAAAGCTTTCTTT. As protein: CASSVTGTGGKAFF.

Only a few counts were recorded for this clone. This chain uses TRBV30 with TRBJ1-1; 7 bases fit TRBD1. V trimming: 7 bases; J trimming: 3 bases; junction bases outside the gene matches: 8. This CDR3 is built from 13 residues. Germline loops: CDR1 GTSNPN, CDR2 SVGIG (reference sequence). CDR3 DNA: TGTGCCTTAGCCGGAGGGGGCGACACTGAAGCTTTCTTT. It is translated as CALAGGGDTEAFF. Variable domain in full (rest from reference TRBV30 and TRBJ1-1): SQTIHQWPATLVQPVGSPLSLECTVEGTSNPNLYWYRQAAGRGLQLLFYSVGIGQISSEVPQNLSASRPQDRQFILSSKKLLLSDSGFYLCALAGGGDTEAFFGQGTRLTVV.

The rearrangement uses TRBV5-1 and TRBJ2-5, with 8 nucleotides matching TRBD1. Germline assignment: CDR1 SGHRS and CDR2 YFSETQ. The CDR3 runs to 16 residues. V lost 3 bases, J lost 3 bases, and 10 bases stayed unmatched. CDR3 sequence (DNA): TGCGCCAGCAGCTGGACCGGGACAGGAGGTGAAGAGACCCAGTACTTC. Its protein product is CASSWTGTGGEETQYF.